This T cell receptor (beta chain) was obtained from a study of blood T cell repertoires in COVID-19. On the study more broadly: Nucleic acid was either cDNA or gDNA, and it came from T cells, B-cell-depleted T cells, or PBMCs.

In the original analysis: From reference gene primer amplification, estimates of nucleated cell counts were derived. TCRdb's copy holds only in-frame clones and misses some; the assay was immunoSEQ multiplex PCR. V, J and clone size derive from that table, while D and trimming were established from the DNA sequence. The data hold about 50,000 clones, with 86% observed a single time. Input material: peripheral blood. This sequence originates from a man in his 70s with acute or convalescent COVID-19.

The CDR3 DNA reads TGTGCCAGCAGCCACGGAACCAGGGGGACCCAGTACTTC. Translated: CASSHGTRGTQYF. V usage is TRBV3-1 (or the pseudogene TRBV3-2) and J usage is TRBJ2-5; TRBD1 might be the D (6 bases). V lost 3 bases and J 7 bases, leaving 12 bases between the germline ends. Germline assignment: CDR1 LGHDT and CDR2 YNNKEL (reference sequence). The CDR3 consists of 13 residues.